Below are 14 T cell receptor beta chains sequenced from a single sample in a study of PD-1 blockade in classical Hodgkin lymphoma. The time point here: cycle 4 day 1 (C4D1), after less than 7 weeks of nivolumab. Autologous stem cell transplantation was followed by relapse in every patient, and brentuximab vedotin exposure varied. Profiled with immunoSEQ multiplex PCR; TCRdb holds only in-frame clones, not every one. Among 31,000 or so clones listed, around 74% were seen once. Sequenced here: peripheral blood mononuclear cells (PBMCs), sampled before the fourth cycle of nivolumab. The receptors originated from a human donor with classical Hodgkin lymphoma.

The V call is TRBV7-6, the J call TRBJ2-7; possible D gene TRBD1, 6 bases. The germline V and J ends were trimmed by 2 bases and 4 bases, with 18 bases remaining between them. Germline-derived CDR1 and CDR2 are SGHVS and FNYEAQ. CDR3 length equals 16 residues. CDR3 sequence: CASSLTTGQPYYEQYF. The DNA of the CDR3 is TGTGCCAGCAGCTTAACGACAGGACAGCCCTATTACGAGCAGTACTTC.

Concerning this clone: Compared with germline, one end of the junction differs, possibly owing to a read error. This chain connects TRBV6-5 to TRBJ1-1, with no clear D. CDR1 is MNHEY, CDR2 SVGAGI, per germline. The CDR3 is 11 amino acids. The DNA for the CDR3 is TGTGCCAGCGGTTACTTTACTGAAGCTTTCTTT. Translation: CASGYFTEAFF.

This chain uses TRBV2 with TRBJ2-1; D possibly matches TRBD1 or TRBD2 (6 bases each). V was trimmed by 6 bases and J by 0 bases, leaving 18 bases between them. There are 17 residues in the CDR3. The germline V gene encodes CDR1 SNHLY and CDR2 FYNNEI. Here the CDR3 reads CASSYEPPGASYNEQFF. CDR3 DNA: TGTGCCAGCAGCTACGAGCCTCCGGGGGCCTCCTACAATGAGCAGTTCTTC. The whole variable domain, remainder taken from reference TRBV2 and TRBJ2-1, is EPEVTQTPSHQVTQMGQEVILRCVPISNHLYFYWYRQILGQKVEFLVSFYNNEISEKSEIFDDQFSVERPDGSNFTLKIRSTKLEDSAMYFCASSYEPPGASYNEQFFGPGTRLTVL.

The chain uses TRBV19 and TRBJ1-4; D may be TRBD1 (5 bases). Germline V gene sequence: CDR1 LNHDA, CDR2 SQIVND (reference sequence). V was cut by 5 bases and J by 2 bases, with 15 bases left in between. The CDR3 is 16 amino acids. The CDR3 reads CASSESWGRTNEKLFF. In DNA, the CDR3 is TGTGCCAGTAGTGAATCCTGGGGACGGACTAATGAAAAACTGTTTTTT.

This clone was detected once. The chain has TRBV7-6 and TRBJ2-1, with D possibly TRBD2 on 6 matching bases. This CDR3 has 14 amino acids. The germline gives CDR1 SGHVS, CDR2 FNYEAQ. Trimming left V 5 bases short and J 4 bases short, with 12 bases between. The CDR3 nucleotides are TGTGCCAGCAGCGGAGGGGTGGAATACAATGAGCAGTTCTTC. Amino acid sequence: CASSGGVEYNEQFF.

The V and J genes are TRBV7-6 and TRBJ2-3; D not resolved. V was trimmed by 1 base and J by 1 base, leaving 12 bases between them. The CDR3 has 16 residues. The germline V gene encodes CDR1 SGHVS and CDR2 FNYEAQ. CDR3 sequence reads: CASSLGIVSGTDTQYF. In DNA, the CDR3 is TGTGCCAGCAGCTTAGGAATAGTCTCGGGCACAGATACGCAGTATTTT.

The V and J genes are TRBV5-1 and TRBJ2-7; D is possibly TRBD1 (6 bases). The CDR3 is 14 amino acids. Looked up from germline, CDR1 is SGHRS and CDR2 is YFSETQ. Trimming removed 2 bases at V and 2 bases at J, with 11 bases between. The CDR3 nucleotides read TGCGCCAGCAGCTTCAGGACAGATACCTACGAGCAGTACTTC. Protein product: CASSFRTDTYEQYF. Complete variable domain (other parts from reference TRBV5-1 and TRBJ2-7): KAGVTQTPRYLIKTRGQQVTLSCSPISGHRSVSWYQQTPGQGLQFLFEYFSETQRNKGNFPGRFSGRQFSNSRSEMNVSTLELGDSALYLCASSFRTDTYEQYFGPGTRLTVT.

This chain joins TRBV5-6 and TRBJ2-7; 7 bases fit TRBD1. J gave up 3 bases and V 5 bases, and 11 bases lay outside the gene matches. There are 15 residues in the CDR3. Germline V gene data show CDR1 as SGHDT and CDR2 as YYEEEE. The CDR3 DNA reads TGTGCCAGCAGACGGACCCGGGACAGACTCTACGAGCAGTACTTC. As protein: CASRRTRDRLYEQYF.

V usage is TRBV28 and J usage is TRBJ2-7; the D is unclear. The V and J ends lost 6 bases and 2 bases respectively, with 14 bases between them. CDR3 length: 14 residues. Germline-derived CDR1 and CDR2 are MDHEN and SYDVKM. The CDR3 DNA reads TGTGCCAGCAGCGATTTCGATCCGCCCTACGAGCAGTACTTC. It codes for CASSDFDPPYEQYF.

This clone was found once. The CDR3 protein is CASSLTTNTEAFF. The CDR3 DNA reads as TGTGCCAGCAGCTTAACCACCAACACTGAAGCTTTCTTT. The chain has TRBV7-8 and TRBJ1-1; D call uncertain. The germline V and J ends were trimmed by 2 bases and 2 bases, with 6 bases remaining between them. From germline, CDR1 is SGHVS and CDR2 FQNEAQ. The CDR3 sequence is 13 residues long.

The rearrangement uses TRBV29-1 and TRBJ1-2, with D maybe TRBD1 (5 bases). From germline, CDR1 is SQVTM and CDR2 ANQGSEA. The V gene lost 4 bases and the J gene lost 6 bases, with 21 bases spanning the gap. The CDR3 extends over 15 amino acids. CDR3 nucleotides: TGCAGCGTTGGTCGTCTTGGCAGGGCATTAAATGGCTACACCTTC. It codes for CSVGRLGRALNGYTF.

The chain recombines TRBV7-3 with TRBJ1-1; TRBD1 agrees at 8 bases. This CDR3 has 14 amino acids. Germline lookup yields CDR1 SGHTA and CDR2 FQGTGA. The V and J ends lost 5 bases and 4 bases, in that order; junction bases with no gene match: 6. The DNA for the CDR3 is TGTGCCAGCAGCACGTCAGGGGGCCCCACTGAAGCTTTCTTT. As protein: CASSTSGGPTEAFF.

The CDR3 here is CAGGFYEQYF. CDR3 nucleotide sequence: TGTGCCGGCGGATTCTACGAGCAGTACTTC. The chain employs TRBV6-5 and TRBJ2-7; D gene uncertain. V gave up 11 bases and J gave up 3 bases, with 8 bases separating them. The germline CDR1 and CDR2 sequences are MNHEY and SVGAGI. The CDR3 sequence is 10 residues long.

The chain uses TRBV18 and TRBJ1-5, with D possibly being TRBD1 (5 bases). From germline, CDR1 is KGHSH and CDR2 LQKENI. The CDR3 loop spans 17 amino acids. Trimming stripped 1 base from V and 6 bases from J, with 19 bases between. In DNA, the CDR3 is TGTGCCAGCTCACCACGTGAAGGGCTGGGACGTGGTCAGCCCCAGCATTTT. Its translation: CASSPREGLGRGQPQHF. Full variable domain (rest looked up from reference TRBV18 and TRBJ1-5): NAGVMQNPRHLVRRRGQEARLRCSPMKGHSHVYWYRQLPEEGLKFMVYLQKENIIDESGMPKERFSAEFPKEGPSILRIQQVVRGDSAAYFCASSPREGLGRGQPQHFGDGTRLSIL.